Following are 22 T cell receptor beta chains from one sample sequenced in a study of cytomegalovirus exposure and HLA in healthy donors. Researchers ran the PCR with 60 Vbeta and 13 Jbeta primers. Produced via immunoSEQ multiplex PCR; TCRdb's table is partial and in-frame only. Of 150,000 to 170,000 clones in the sample, roughly four fifths were seen once. Sequencing was performed on PBMCs. These receptors originate from a man younger than 30 in good health and CMV-seronegative.

The rearrangement uses TRBV7-2 and TRBJ2-2; maybe TRBD1 (5 bases). Germline CDR1 reads SGHTA; CDR2 reads FQGNSA. The CDR3 is made up of 13 amino acids. V was trimmed by 9 bases and J by 1 base, leaving 9 bases between them. CDR3 in DNA: TGTGCCAGTCGACAGCTGAACACCGGGGAGCTGTTTTTT. Its translation is CASRQLNTGELFF.

This clone was seen just once. The V and J genes are TRBV2 and TRBJ1-4; D gene uncertain. The CDR3 has 11 residues. Germline CDR1 and CDR2: SNHLY and FYNNEI. V was cut by 6 bases and J by 5 bases, with 4 bases left in between. CDR3 protein: CASRGNEKLFF. The CDR3 DNA is TGTGCCAGCAGGGGCAATGAAAAACTGTTTTTT.

The chain links TRBV7-2 to TRBJ1-6, with a weak D call TRBD1 (6 bases). CDR3 length: 15 amino acids. Between the trimmed V and J ends, which lost 1 base and 7 bases, there was a span of 11 bases. CDR1 is SGHTA and CDR2 is FQGNSA in the germline V gene. Here the CDR3 reads CASSLGGGTNSPLHF. The CDR3, as DNA: TGTGCCAGCAGCTTAGGCGGGGGGACAAATTCACCCCTCCACTTT.

J is TRBJ2-5 and V is TRBV7-2, with D perhaps matching TRBD2 (5 bases). V dropped 2 bases and J dropped 0 bases, with 10 bases sitting between them. Germline CDR1 is SGHTA and CDR2 is FQGNSA. The CDR3 spans 15 residues. CDR3 in amino acids: CASSLLSGNQETQYF. The CDR3 DNA sequence: TGTGCCAGCAGCTTACTCTCGGGGAACCAAGAGACCCAGTACTTC.

The J gene is TRBJ2-1, the V gene TRBV27, with a tentative D call TRBD1 (6 bases). The CDR3 sequence is 17 residues long. Per germline, CDR1 MNHEY and CDR2 SMNVEV (reference sequence). V was trimmed by 0 bases and J by 10 bases, leaving 22 bases between them. The chain's CDR3 is CASSLSPGERRETEQFF. In DNA form, the CDR3 reads TGTGCCAGCAGTTTATCGCCAGGGGAAAGGCGAGAAACCGAGCAGTTCTTC.

This chain joins TRBV7-2 and TRBJ2-2; TRBD1 aligns across 9 bases. Unmatched junction bases numbered 5, after V lost 2 bases and J lost 7 bases. Germline CDR1 and CDR2: SGHTA and FQGNSA. CDR3 length equals 15 residues. CDR3 in amino acids: CASSLWDREVGELFF. The CDR3 DNA is TGTGCCAGCAGCTTATGGGACAGGGAGGTCGGGGAGCTGTTTTTT.

V is TRBV7-2 and J is TRBJ2-7, with a tentative D call TRBD2 (5 bases). Germline CDR1 SGHTA, CDR2 FQGNSA. V dropped 5 bases and J dropped 0 bases, with 14 bases sitting between them. This CDR3 is 15 amino acids long. CDR3 loop: CASSPPGGLSYEQYF. The DNA of the CDR3 is TGTGCCAGCAGCCCCCCTGGCGGACTCTCCTACGAGCAGTACTTC. The entire variable domain, with the rest obtained from reference TRBV7-2 and TRBJ2-7, is as follows: GAGVSQSPSNKVTEKGKDVELRCDPISGHTALYWYRQSLGQGLEFLIYFQGNSAPDKSGLPSDRFSAERTGGSVSTLTIQRTQQEDSAVYLCASSPPGGLSYEQYFGPGTRLTVT.

This clone was seen a few times. The V call is TRBV5-8, the J call TRBJ1-1; D perhaps matches TRBD1 (6 bases). The V and J ends lost 1 base and 3 bases respectively, with 10 bases between them. Germline V gives CDR1 SGHTS, CDR2 YDEGEE. CDR3 length: 14 amino acids. The CDR3 sequence is CASSLRTVYTEAFF. The CDR3, as DNA: TGTGCCAGCAGCTTGCGGACAGTCTACACTGAAGCTTTCTTT.

The gene calls are TRBV5-4 and TRBJ1-2; D perhaps matches TRBD1 (5 bases). This CDR3 comprises 16 residues. Per germline, CDR1 SGHNT and CDR2 YYREEE (reference sequence). The V gene lost 7 bases and the J gene lost 3 bases, with 22 bases spanning the gap. The CDR3 region is CASCGGGSSYDYGYTF. CDR3 DNA sequence: TGTGCCAGCTGCGGGGGAGGGAGCAGCTACGACTATGGCTACACCTTC.

The chain couples TRBV6-4 to TRBJ2-3; D not resolved. V lost 0 bases to trimming and J lost 6 bases, with 10 bases between them. In germline, CDR1 is MRHNA, CDR2 SNTAGT. The CDR3 sequence is 14 residues long. The CDR3 DNA reads as TGTGCCAGCAGTGACTCCTTTGAACGGGATACGCAGTATTTT. It yields the protein CASSDSFERDTQYF.

The rearrangement uses TRBV9 and TRBJ2-3; the match to TRBD2 covers 12 bases. Germline V gene sequence: CDR1 SGDLS, CDR2 YYNGEE. With V trimmed by 3 bases and J by 5 bases, 4 bases remained unmatched. This CDR3 has 15 amino acids. The CDR3 DNA reads as TGTGCCAGCAGCGCGACTAGCGGGAGAGTAGATACGCAGTATTTT. This encodes CASSATSGRVDTQYF.

A single count supports this clone. The chain employs TRBV18 and TRBJ2-7; 7 positions agree with TRBD2. CDR1 is KGHSH, CDR2 LQKENI, per germline. The J segment lost 3 bases and the V segment lost 2 bases, leaving 7 bases of the junction unmatched. The CDR3 runs 15 residues. CDR3 amino acids: CASSPIGTTHYEQYF. CDR3 coding DNA: TGTGCCAGCTCACCAATCGGGACTACCCACTACGAGCAGTACTTC.

The chain has TRBV9 and TRBJ2-1; 8 nucleotides align to TRBD1. The CDR3 has 15 amino acids. With 4 bases clipped from V and 3 bases from J, the junction kept 6 bases outside the gene matches. CDR1 and CDR2 (germline): SGDLS, YYNGEE. DNA for the CDR3: TGTGCCAGCAGCTTCGGCGGACAGGGCTACAATGAGCAGTTCTTC. Translating it yields CASSFGGQGYNEQFF.

This clone was observed a single time. The rearrangement uses TRBV7-8 and TRBJ2-7, with a tentative D call TRBD2 (6 bases). CDR3 length: 14 residues. The germline gives CDR1 SGHVS, CDR2 FQNEAQ. Trimming removed 5 bases at V and 2 bases at J, with 13 bases between. This CDR3 reads CASSPRLGPYEQYF. DNA for the CDR3: TGTGCCAGCAGCCCTCGACTAGGGCCCTACGAGCAGTACTTC.

The rearrangement links TRBV19 to TRBJ2-5; D remains unclear. The CDR3 loop spans 14 amino acids. In germline, CDR1 is LNHDA, CDR2 SQIVND (reference sequence). Between the trimmed V and J ends, which lost 5 bases and 3 bases, there was a span of 13 bases. The CDR3, as DNA: TGTGCCAGTAGTGTCCTCGGCGGAGAAGAGACCCAGTACTTC. This encodes CASSVLGGEETQYF.

V and J are TRBV27 and TRBJ2-3; 11 bases map to TRBD2. V lost 5 bases to trimming and J lost 2 bases; unmatched junction nucleotides: 6. The germline V gene encodes CDR1 MNHEY and CDR2 SMNVEV (reference sequence). The CDR3 loop spans 16 amino acids. The DNA of the CDR3 is TGTGCCAGCAGTCCCGGGACTAGCGGTCTCACAGATACGCAGTATTTT. Encoded protein: CASSPGTSGLTDTQYF.

The V and J genes are TRBV18 and TRBJ1-2, with 8 bases matching TRBD1. Germline V lookup: CDR1 KGHSH, CDR2 LQKENI. CDR3 size: 13 residues. Trimming removed 4 bases from V and 7 bases from J; junction bases left unmatched: 5. The CDR3 DNA sequence: TGTGCCAGCTCACAGAACGACAGGGGTGGCTACACCTTC. This gives the protein CASSQNDRGGYTF.

About this clone itself: Other nucleotide sequences from this sample produce the same CDR3. The rearrangement links TRBV6-4 to TRBJ2-2, with D maybe TRBD2 (6 bases). With 0 bases removed from V and 2 bases from J, the gap between germline ends came to 10 bases. Germline CDR1 reads MRHNA; CDR2 reads SNTAGT. The CDR3 is made up of 16 amino acids. CDR3 in amino acids: CASSDSGTSNTGELFF. The CDR3 DNA reads TGTGCCAGCAGTGACTCGGGGACTTCTAACACCGGGGAGCTGTTTTTT.

The chain joins TRBV13 to TRBJ1-4; D might be TRBD1 (6 bases). Germline V gene data show CDR1 as PRHDT and CDR2 as FYEKMQ (reference sequence). The CDR3 covers 15 residues. V was cut by 0 bases and J by 8 bases, with 13 bases left in between. The DNA of the CDR3 is TGTGCCAGCAGCTTAGGTCCAGGGGTGGGAGAAAAACTGTTTTTT. This encodes CASSLGPGVGEKLFF.

The CDR3 is CASSLPTGIPNQPQHF. The DNA for the CDR3 is TGTGCCAGCAGTTTACCCACAGGGATTCCTAATCAGCCCCAGCATTTT. V usage is TRBV28 and J usage is TRBJ1-5, with a weak D call TRBD1 (6 bases). Deletions cut 2 bases from V and 4 bases from J, with 15 bases between. Germline V lookup: CDR1 MDHEN, CDR2 SYDVKM. This CDR3 contains 16 residues.

This rearrangement joins TRBV10-1 to TRBJ2-7, with D uncertain. The CDR3 runs to 14 residues. V was trimmed by 6 bases and J by 1 base, leaving 13 bases between them. CDR1 WNHNN and CDR2 SYGVQD come from the germline V gene (reference sequence). The DNA of the CDR3 is TGCGCCAGCAGCCCACTACGACCATCCTACGAGCAGTACTTC. Protein: CASSPLRPSYEQYF.

The rearrangement uses TRBV28 and TRBJ2-2; 7 bases align to TRBD1. From germline, CDR1 is MDHEN and CDR2 SYDVKM. The length of the CDR3 is 15 residues. The V and J ends lost 5 bases and 2 bases, in that order; junction bases with no gene match: 5. CDR3 loop: CASSPTGRNTGELFF. Written as DNA, the CDR3 is TGTGCCAGCAGTCCGACAGGGAGAAACACCGGGGAGCTGTTTTTT.